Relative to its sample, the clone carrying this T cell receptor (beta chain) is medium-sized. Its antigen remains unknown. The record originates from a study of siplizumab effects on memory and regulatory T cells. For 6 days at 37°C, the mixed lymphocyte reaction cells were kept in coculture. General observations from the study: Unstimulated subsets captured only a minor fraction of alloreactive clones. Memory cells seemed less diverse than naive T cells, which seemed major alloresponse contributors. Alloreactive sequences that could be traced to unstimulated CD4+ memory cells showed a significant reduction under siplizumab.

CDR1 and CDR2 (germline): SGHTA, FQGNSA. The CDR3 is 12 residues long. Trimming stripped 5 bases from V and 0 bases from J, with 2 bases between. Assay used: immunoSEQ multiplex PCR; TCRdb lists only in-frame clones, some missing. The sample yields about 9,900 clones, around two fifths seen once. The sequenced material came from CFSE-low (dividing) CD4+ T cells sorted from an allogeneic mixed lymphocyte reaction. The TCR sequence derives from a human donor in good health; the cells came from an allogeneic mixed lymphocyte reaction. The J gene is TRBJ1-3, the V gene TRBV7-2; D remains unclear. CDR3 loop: CASSNSGNTIYF. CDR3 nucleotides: TGTGCCAGCAGCAACTCTGGAAACACCATATATTTT.